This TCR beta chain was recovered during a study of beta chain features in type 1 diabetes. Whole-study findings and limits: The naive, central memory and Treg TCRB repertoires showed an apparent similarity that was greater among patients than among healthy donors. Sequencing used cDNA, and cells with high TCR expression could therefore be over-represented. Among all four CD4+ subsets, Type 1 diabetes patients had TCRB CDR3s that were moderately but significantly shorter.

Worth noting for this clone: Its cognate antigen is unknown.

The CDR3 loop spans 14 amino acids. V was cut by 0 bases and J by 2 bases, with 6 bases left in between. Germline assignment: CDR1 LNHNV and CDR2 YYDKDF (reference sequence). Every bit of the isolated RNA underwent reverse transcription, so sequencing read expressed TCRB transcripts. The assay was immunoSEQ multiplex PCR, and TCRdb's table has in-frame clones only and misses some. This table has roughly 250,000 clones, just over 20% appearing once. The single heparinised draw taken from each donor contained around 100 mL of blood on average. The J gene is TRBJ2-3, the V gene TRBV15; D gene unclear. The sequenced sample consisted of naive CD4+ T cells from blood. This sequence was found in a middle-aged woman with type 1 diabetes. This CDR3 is CATSRESSTDTQYF. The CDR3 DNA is TGTGCCACCAGCAGAGAGTCCTCCACAGATACGCAGTATTTT.